This T cell receptor beta chain was profiled in a study of regulatory T cells in long-lasting Graves disease. This clonotype was counted only a few times. Time point: newly diagnosed GD, antithyroid drugs for less than 3 months. PBMC-extracted RNA yielded the TCR library. After removal of 1 base from V and 0 bases from J, the junction contained 6 bases not matched to a gene. Germline V gene sequence: CDR1 LGHDT, CDR2 YNNKEL (reference sequence). The CDR3 is 16 residues long. For TCR beta, libraries came from iRepertoire HTBI primers and Arm-PCR of CDR3 regions. Via MiXCR, TCRdb re-called the multiplex PCR reads, giving one row per CDR3 protein. The sample yields about 420,000 distinct CDR3 sequences, 16% seen once. The same data also went into a second study, on T cells in Graves' hyperthyroidism and ophthalmopathy. From that second work: Hyperthyroidism of Graves' type that showed no ophthalmopathy progression within 18 months was stable. Clinical symptoms, serum thyroxine and TRAb, thyroid ultrasound and orbital computed tomography together formed the diagnostic basis. Carried out on the TCR CDR3, a first-round RT-PCR used the HTBI primer set.

The specimen comprised peripheral blood mononuclear cells (PBMCs), sampled at new diagnosis, from a patient treated with antithyroid drugs. The chain has TRBV3-1 and TRBJ2-7; 7 bases align to TRBD2. This clonotype originated in a woman under 30 with Graves disease. Written as DNA, the CDR3 is TGTGCCAGCAGCCAAGGCCCAGCGGGGTTCTCCTACGAGCAGTACTTC. Translating it yields CASSQGPAGFSYEQYF.